The 9 T cell receptor beta chains below all came from one sample that was sequenced in a study of T-cell reconstitution after alpha-beta-depleted transplantation in children. The library targeted TCRbeta and was prepared with unique molecular identifiers. TCRdb independently ran MiXCR on the PCR reads; one entry per CDR3 protein. This sample has 550,000 to 600,000 distinct CDR3 sequences, with 20% to 25% found just once. The material sequenced was PBMCs, mostly from graft donor cells, taken 360 days after TCRalphabeta/CD19-depleted stem cell transplant. The source is a boy in the first two years of life who had a stem cell transplant for acute myeloid leukemia, so the T cells may come from the graft donor.

This clonotype turned up a few times. The J gene is TRBJ2-3, the V gene TRBV30; D gene ambiguous. Between the trimmed V and J ends, which lost 0 bases and 5 bases, there was a span of 9 bases. CDR3 length equals 13 residues. In germline, CDR1 is GTSNPN, CDR2 SVGIG (reference sequence). The CDR3 region is CAWSVLTGDTQYF. The CDR3 nucleotides read TGTGCCTGGAGTGTATTAACCGGAGATACGCAGTATTTT.

This clonotype showed up just once. The V gene is TRBV7-2, the J gene TRBJ2-3, with D tentatively TRBD1 or TRBD2 (5 bases each). This CDR3 has 16 amino acids. The V end lost 5 bases, the J end lost 4 bases, and 19 bases lay between the germline ends. CDR1 is SGHTA, CDR2 FQGNSA, per germline. The CDR3 bases are TGTGCCAGCAGCCCAGGGAGCAGGGACCCTCCAGATACGCAGTATTTT. Translating it yields CASSPGSRDPPDTQYF.

A few counts support this clonotype. The chain links TRBV12-3 or TRBV12-4 to TRBJ2-3; D might be TRBD2 (6 bases). The CDR3 has 14 amino acids. Between the trimmed V and J ends, which lost 5 bases and 4 bases, there was a span of 13 bases. The CDR3 nucleotides read TGTGCCAGCAGTGTGCGGGGACGGGCAGATACGCAGTATTTT. Protein sequence: CASSVRGRADTQYF.

This clonotype was seen more than once but under ten times. CDR3 coding DNA: TGTGCCAGCAGCTTAGCGGACATTAACACTGAAGCTTTCTTT. Amino acid sequence: CASSLADINTEAFF. The chain combines TRBV7-8 with TRBJ1-1, with TRBD1 as a possible D gene (5 bases). The CDR3 extends over 14 amino acids. Germline lookup yields CDR1 SGHVS and CDR2 FQNEAQ. The ends were cut back, 0 bases at V and 2 bases at J, with 7 bases in the middle.

This clonotype was counted at least ten times. The CDR3 sequence is CASSPSGNEQFF. The CDR3 coding sequence is TGTGCCAGCAGCCCATCGGGTAATGAGCAGTTCTTC. The chain uses TRBV6-5 and TRBJ2-1; unclear D gene. Germline V gene sequence: CDR1 MNHEY, CDR2 SVGAGI. Trimming removed 6 bases from V and 7 bases from J, with 10 bases in between. This CDR3 region has 12 residues.

In this sample, this clonotype turned up a few times. The rearrangement uses TRBV6-5 and TRBJ1-6, with 8 positions matching TRBD1. This CDR3 is 16 amino acids long. J was trimmed by 9 bases and V by 2 bases; bases with no gene match: 9. Looked up from germline, CDR1 is MNHEY and CDR2 is SVGAGI. CDR3 coding DNA: TGTGCCAGCAGTTACCCGAGCAGGGGGCACGTTTCACCCCTCCACTTT. Protein: CASSYPSRGHVSPLHF.

This clonotype was detected a few times. Here the CDR3 DNA reads TGTGCCAGCAGCCAAGAAGGCTTCACAGATACGCAGTATTTT. Amino acid sequence: CASSQEGFTDTQYF. The chain links TRBV4-2 to TRBJ2-3; D remains unclear. Trimming left V 0 bases short and J 2 bases short, with 6 bases between. The CDR3 is 14 residues long. Germline CDR1 LGHNA, CDR2 YNFKEQ.

The V and J genes are TRBV12-3 or TRBV12-4 and TRBJ2-2; 12 bases map to TRBD1. This CDR3 is 15 amino acids long. After removal of 5 bases from V and 6 bases from J, the junction contained 4 bases not matched to a gene. This CDR3 reads CASSLGTGGAGELFF. The CDR3 DNA sequence: TGTGCCAGCAGTCTGGGGACAGGGGGCGCCGGGGAGCTGTTTTTT.

This clonotype was counted between two and nine times. This chain connects TRBV12-3 or TRBV12-4 to TRBJ2-7, with D uncertain. V lost 1 base to trimming and J lost 0 bases, with 7 bases between them. The CDR3 totals 14 residues. CDR3: CASSLDSSSYEQYF. The CDR3 nucleotides read TGTGCCAGCAGTTTAGACAGCAGCTCCTACGAGCAGTACTTC.